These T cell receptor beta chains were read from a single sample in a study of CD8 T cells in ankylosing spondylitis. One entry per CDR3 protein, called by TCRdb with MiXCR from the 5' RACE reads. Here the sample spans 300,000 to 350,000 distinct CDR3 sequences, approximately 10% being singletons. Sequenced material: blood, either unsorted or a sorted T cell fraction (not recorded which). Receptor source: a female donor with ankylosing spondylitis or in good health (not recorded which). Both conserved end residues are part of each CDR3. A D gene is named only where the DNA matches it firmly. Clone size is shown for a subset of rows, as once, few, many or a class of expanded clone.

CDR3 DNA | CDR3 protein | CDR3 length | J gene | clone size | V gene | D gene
TGTGCCAGCAGCACCAGAGGGCGGGGGGAGCTGTTTTTT | CASSTRGRGELFF | 13 | TRBJ2-2 | many | TRBV21-1 | .
TGCGCCAGCAGCTTGCCAGGGGCAGATAACTATGGCTACACCTTC | CASSLPGADNYGYTF | 15 | TRBJ1-2 | many | TRBV5-1 | .
TGCGCCAGCGGTAGGGGCCCTAATTCACCCCTCCACTTT | CASGRGPNSPLHF | 13 | TRBJ1-6 | . | TRBV10-2 | .
TGCAGTGCTCCCGCAGGCCAAGAGACCCAGTACTTC | CSAPAGQETQYF | 12 | TRBJ2-5 | few | TRBV20-1 | .
TGCGCCAGCAGCTTGGCCTACCTAAACATTCAGTACTTC | CASSLAYLNIQYF | 13 | TRBJ2-4 | many | TRBV5-1 | .
TGCAGTGCGACGGGACGGCAATACGAGCAGTACTTC | CSATGRQYEQYF | 12 | TRBJ2-7 | many | TRBV20-1 | .
TGCGCCAGCAGCCAGGGACAGGGGAGCGATGAGCAGTTCTTC | CASSQGQGSDEQFF | 14 | TRBJ2-1 | many | TRBV5-1 | TRBD1
TGCGCCAGCAGCTCCCCCCGGGCCAGCTACAATGAGCAGTTCTTC | CASSSPRASYNEQFF | 15 | TRBJ2-1 | many | TRBV5-1 | .
TGTGCCTGGAGCATGACCGGGAGCGGGAGCTACAATGAGCAGTTCTTC | CAWSMTGSGSYNEQFF | 16 | TRBJ2-1 | few | TRBV30 | TRBD2
TGCGCCAGCAGCACTAACAGGGTTCGCGAGCAGTACTTC | CASSTNRVREQYF | 13 | TRBJ2-7 | many | TRBV5-1 | .
TGTGCCAGCAGTCTCCGGGACAGGGATTCCGGGGAGCTGTTTTTT | CASSLRDRDSGELFF | 15 | TRBJ2-2 | few | TRBV27 | TRBD1
TGCGCCAGCGGGGTAGACAGTGAAGCTTTCTTT | CASGVDSEAFF | 11 | TRBJ1-1 | once | TRBV5-1 | .
TGTGCCAGCAGTGAAGGTCTAGGGACGTTCAACTACGAGCAGTACTTC | CASSEGLGTFNYEQYF | 16 | TRBJ2-7 | many | TRBV25-1 | .
TGCGCCAGCAGCCCGGCTGCTTCGGCGCTGGCGAATTATGGCTACACCTTC | CASSPAASALANYGYTF | 17 | TRBJ1-2 | many | TRBV5-1 | .
TGTGCCACCCGAGATGGTGTAGCGGGGGGCCGAGAGACCCAGTACTTC | CATRDGVAGGRETQYF | 16 | TRBJ2-5 | few | TRBV10-3 | TRBD2
TGTGCCAGCAGGACTAGCACAAACACAGATACGCAGTATTTT | CASRTSTNTDTQYF | 14 | TRBJ2-3 | . | TRBV27 | TRBD2
TGTGCCAGCAAAATACTCTTTCGTGGAGATACGCAGTATTTT | CASKILFRGDTQYF | 14 | TRBJ2-3 | few | TRBV5-5 | .
TGTGCCAGCAGCTTGGCGTGGCGGGGAACTAGCACAGATACGCAGTATTTT | CASSLAWRGTSTDTQYF | 17 | TRBJ2-3 | many | TRBV5-6 | .
TGTGCCAGCCGGCCGGGGGGAGCGCTGGGCTACACCTTC | CASRPGGALGYTF | 13 | TRBJ1-2 | . | TRBV6-1 | .
TGCAGTGCTAGCCCCGGGACGGCCGCGGGGGGGGGTCAAGAGACCCAGTACTTC | CSASPGTAAGGGQETQYF | 18 | TRBJ2-5 | few | TRBV20-1 | TRBD2
TGTGCCAGCAGCTTTGAGGGGTACTCCTACAATGAGCAGTTCTTC | CASSFEGYSYNEQFF | 15 | TRBJ2-1 | . | TRBV7-2 | .
TGCAGCGTTGTGGAGACACTCTATGGCTACACCTTC | CSVVETLYGYTF | 12 | TRBJ1-2 | many | TRBV29-1 | .
TGTGCCAGCAGCTCGTACCGGGGCTACACCTTC | CASSSYRGYTF | 11 | TRBJ1-2 | many | TRBV5-6 | .
TGCAGTGCCCGTCTAGCGGGGACTGTTTCCGTTACGCAGTATTTT | CSARLAGTVSVTQYF | 15 | TRBJ2-3 | many | TRBV20-1 | TRBD2
TGCAGTGCTACGCTGTGGGACAGCATCGGAGGCTACACCTTC | CSATLWDSIGGYTF | 14 | TRBJ1-2 | . | TRBV20-1 | TRBD1
TGTGCCAGCAGTTTAGCCGGGACAGGGGTCTTCGAGCAGTACTTC | CASSLAGTGVFEQYF | 15 | TRBJ2-7 | . | TRBV12-3/TRBV12-4 | TRBD1
TGTGCCAGCTCACCACAGGGATATAGCAATCAGCCCCAGCATTTT | CASSPQGYSNQPQHF | 15 | TRBJ1-5 | few | TRBV18 | .
TGCAGTGCCCATGACAGGGGTCTTGAGGGGCCCCAGCATTTT | CSAHDRGLEGPQHF | 14 | TRBJ1-5 | many | TRBV20-1 | TRBD1
TGCAGTGCTAGGCTAGGCCCCGGCGCCGGGGAGCTGTTTTTT | CSARLGPGAGELFF | 14 | TRBJ2-2 | many | TRBV20-1 | .
TGCAGCGTTGAGGGTCAGGCCTACGAGCAGTACTTC | CSVEGQAYEQYF | 12 | TRBJ2-7 | many | TRBV29-1 | .
TGTGCCAGCAGTCCAACAATGAACACTGAAGCTTTCTTT | CASSPTMNTEAFF | 13 | TRBJ1-1 | many | TRBV6-1 | .